This TCR beta chain is drawn from a study of T cell responses to AZD1222 COVID-19 vaccine (dated by TCRdb to the early 2020s). Describing the broader study: Because spike-specific TCR depth and breadth did not differ between the two schedules, AZD1222 recipients who got a second dose at roughly 4 weeks were pooled with those who got a second dose at roughly 12 weeks. Trial participants were enrolled by age into 18-55, 56-69 and 70-plus year subgroups, with approximately 150, 28 and 58 TCR-sequenced participants respectively. TCR sequencing covered some 240 trial participants: 200 to 210 given two doses of AZD1222 and 26 given two doses of MenACWY control vaccine.

From the germline V gene (reference sequence), CDR1 is MNHEY and CDR2 is SMNVEV. Trimming removed 0 bases from V and 5 bases from J, leaving 7 bases between the germline ends. The CDR3 starts with the cysteine, ends with the phenylalanine, and has 13 residues. The entry retains the CDR3 DNA only, 39 bases that are in frame from base 1. A single count supports this clone. Its binding antigen is unknown. No base-level quality is on record; no much larger clone is a single base apart. The CDR3 regions of human TCRbeta chains were analyzed by immunosequencing. Under the source paper's analysis protocol: TCRs in the repertoires were matched against a reference library of SARS-CoV-2-specific TCRs that had been generated with the MIRA antigen-specificity platform. Breadth was defined as the fraction of unique TCRs that were SARS-CoV-2-associated. Depth was defined as the fraction of total T cells that were SARS-CoV-2-associated. Each spike-specific TCR was assigned to its reactive spike region and to a CD4 or CD8 class using the MIRA data. Log10-transformed breadth and depth values were compared by one-way ANOVA with Sidak's multiple comparisons tests. What TCRdb holds here is the immuneACCESS table cut down to in-frame rearrangements. Part of the clones is not present; checked against another copy, under half of the missing clones reflect an unresolved V gene, and the others are unexplained. V and J calls and clone size are copied from that table; D and trimming were computed from the DNA. This sample is represented by 150,000 to 180,000 clones; roughly nine tenths of them were singletons. Jointly, the top ten make up 15% to 20% of the sample.

Reading the label with the study, this specimen's time point is: baseline before first vaccination. The vaccinee samples were drawn from two UK trials, COV001 and COV002, one of which was a single-blind randomized controlled phase 2/3 trial testing AZD1222 (ChAdOx1 nCoV-19) in healthy adults. Trial participant PBMC samples were collected at day 0 and day 28 after the second dose for TCRbeta chain sequencing. Paper-wide results and their limitations: Reportedly, close to half of the unique spike-specific TCRs recognized epitopes lying outside the regions that are mutated in the B.1.351 and B.1.1.7 variants. In the small 56-69-year group, the increase in depth fell short of significance, most likely because of low power. No day 14 peak-response samples were available, so repertoires were characterized only after the peak T cell response. Most participants were white British and females outnumbered males, and the authors suggested that clonal diversity may have been underestimated. CD4 TCRs associated with the vaccine covered the entire spike protein, and the dominant responses were in regions 160-218 and 743-854. Conclusions about previously exposed vaccinees are limited, since just 6 or 7 AZD1222 recipients were seropositive for SARS-CoV-2 at baseline. A significant rise in spike-specific TCR breadth and depth was observed after two AZD1222 doses relative to day 0 and relative to MenACWY recipients.

Rearrangement joined TRBV27 to TRBJ2-5, with the identity of the D gene unclear. This specimen consisted of peripheral blood, obtained on day 0 of AZD1222 vaccination. This TCR was sampled from an adult in good health. The CDR3 sequence is CASSLSHRETQYF. The sequenced DNA: TGTGCCAGCAGTTTATCCCACCGCGAGACCCAGTACTTC.